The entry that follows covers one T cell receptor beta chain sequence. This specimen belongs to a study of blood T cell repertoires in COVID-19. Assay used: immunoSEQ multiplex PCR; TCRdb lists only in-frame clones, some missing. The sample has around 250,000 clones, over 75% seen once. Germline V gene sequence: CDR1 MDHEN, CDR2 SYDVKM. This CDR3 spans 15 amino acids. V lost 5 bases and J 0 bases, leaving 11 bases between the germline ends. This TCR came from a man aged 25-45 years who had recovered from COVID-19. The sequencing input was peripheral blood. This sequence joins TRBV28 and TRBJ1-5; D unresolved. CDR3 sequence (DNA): TGTGCCAGCAGTCCCGCCGGGAATAGCAATCAGCCCCAGCATTTT. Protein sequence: CASSPAGNSNQPQHF.